These 8 T cell receptor beta chains originate from one sample sequenced in a study of blood T cell repertoires in COVID-19. Some clones are missing from TCRdb's copy, which holds only in-frame ones; the method was immunoSEQ multiplex PCR. There are 150,000 or so clones in the sample; 93% occur only once, and less than 2% lies in the top ten. The specimen was peripheral blood. Receptors were obtained from a woman aged 60-70 years with COVID-19, enrolled during active disease.

The V gene is TRBV18, the J gene TRBJ2-6; 8 nucleotides match TRBD1. Germline-derived CDR1 and CDR2 are KGHSH and LQKENI. CDR3 size: 17 residues. J lost 4 bases, V lost 3 bases, and 8 bases had no gene match. The chain's CDR3 is CASSPRQGAYGANVLTF. CDR3 DNA: TGTGCCAGCTCACCCCGGCAGGGGGCGTACGGGGCCAACGTCCTGACTTTC.

The J gene is TRBJ1-5, the V gene TRBV15, with D tentatively TRBD1 (5 bases). Per the germline V gene, CDR1 is LNHNV and CDR2 is YYDKDF (reference sequence). There are 15 residues in the CDR3. The V and J ends lost 1 base and 6 bases respectively, with 13 bases between them. CDR3 loop: CATSRGWGVRQPQHF. The CDR3 bases are TGTGCCACCAGCAGAGGCTGGGGGGTTCGTCAGCCCCAGCATTTT.

The chain uses TRBV15 and TRBJ1-1, with 12 bases that match TRBD1. The germline gives CDR1 LNHNV, CDR2 YYDKDF (reference sequence). The CDR3 loop spans 18 amino acids. Germline trimming cut 0 bases from V and 1 base from J; bases unmatched to any gene: 6. CDR3 bases: TGTGCCACCAGCAGAGATCGGGGGACAGGGGGCAAGAACACTGAAGCTTTCTTT. Residues: CATSRDRGTGGKNTEAFF.

This chain links TRBV9 with TRBJ1-6, with unresolved D. CDR1 and CDR2 (germline): SGDLS, YYNGEE. Trimming took 0 bases from V and 10 from J, leaving 11 bases between them. The CDR3 has 14 amino acids. The CDR3 nucleotides read TGTGCCAGCAGCGTAGCCACATCGGGGTCACCCCTCCACTTT. It encodes CASSVATSGSPLHF.

This sequence joins TRBV2 and TRBJ1-1, with TRBD1 matching 9 bases. The CDR3 has 17 residues. The junction had 12 bases not matched to a gene; V was cut back by 4 bases and J by 3 bases. The germline CDR1 and CDR2 sequences are SNHLY and FYNNEI. This CDR3 is CASSGPSTGGAYTEAFF. The DNA for the CDR3 is TGTGCCAGCAGTGGTCCTTCCACAGGGGGCGCTTACACTGAAGCTTTCTTT.

The V and J genes are TRBV7-9 and TRBJ1-5; D gene unclear. The germline V gene has CDR1 SEHNR and CDR2 FQNEAQ (reference sequence). Trimming left V 6 bases short and J 0 bases short, with 9 bases between. CDR3 length equals 14 residues. This CDR3 reads CASSMTYSNQPQHF. The CDR3 coding sequence is TGTGCCAGCAGTATGACTTATAGCAATCAGCCCCAGCATTTT.

This CDR3 is CASSYRQGGWNTEAFF. The CDR3 DNA sequence: TGTGCCAGCAGTTACAGACAGGGTGGGTGGAACACTGAAGCTTTCTTT. This rearrangement joins TRBV6-2 or TRBV6-3 to TRBJ1-1, with 7 bases identical to TRBD1. V lost 2 bases to trimming and J lost 1 base; unmatched junction nucleotides: 7. CDR1 is MNHEY, CDR2 SVGEGT, per germline. CDR3 length equals 16 residues.

This clone appeared a single time. The rearrangement uses TRBV11-3 and TRBJ2-1; 8 positions match TRBD1. V shed 5 bases, J shed 6 bases, and the junction held 15 bases outside the gene matches. Germline V lookup: CDR1 SGHNT, CDR2 YENEEA. The CDR3 covers 17 residues. The CDR3 sequence: CASSPRTGMTPSNEQFF. CDR3 in DNA: TGTGCCAGCAGCCCTCGGACAGGGATGACCCCCAGCAATGAGCAGTTCTTC.